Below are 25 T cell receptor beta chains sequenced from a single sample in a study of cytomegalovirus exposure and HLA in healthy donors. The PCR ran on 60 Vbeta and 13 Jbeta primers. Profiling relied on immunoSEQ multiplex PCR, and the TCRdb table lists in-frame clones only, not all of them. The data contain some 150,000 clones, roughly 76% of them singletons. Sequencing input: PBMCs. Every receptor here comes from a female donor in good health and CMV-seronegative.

CDR3 sequence reads: CASGDPGTGNTEAFF. In nucleotides, the CDR3 is TGCGCCAGCGGGGATCCCGGGACAGGGAACACTGAAGCTTTCTTT. This chain joins TRBV5-1 and TRBJ1-1; TRBD1 matches 8 bases. The CDR3 sequence is 15 residues long. Germline V lookup: CDR1 SGHRS, CDR2 YFSETQ. V trimming: 7 bases; J trimming: 1 base; junction bases outside the gene matches: 9.

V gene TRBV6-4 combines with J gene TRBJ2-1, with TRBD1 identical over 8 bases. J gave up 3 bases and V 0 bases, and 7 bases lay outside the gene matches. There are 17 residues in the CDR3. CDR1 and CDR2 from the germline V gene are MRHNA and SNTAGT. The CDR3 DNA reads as TGTGCCAGCAGTGACTCTTTGTTTGGGACAGGCTACAATGAGCAGTTCTTC. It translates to CASSDSLFGTGYNEQFF.

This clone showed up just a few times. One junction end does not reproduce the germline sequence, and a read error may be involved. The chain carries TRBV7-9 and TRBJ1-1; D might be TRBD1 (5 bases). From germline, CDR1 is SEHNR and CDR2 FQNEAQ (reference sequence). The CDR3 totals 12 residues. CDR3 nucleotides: TGTTCCAGCAGCTTCGACAGCACTGAAGCTTTCTTT. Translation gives CSSSFDSTEAFF.

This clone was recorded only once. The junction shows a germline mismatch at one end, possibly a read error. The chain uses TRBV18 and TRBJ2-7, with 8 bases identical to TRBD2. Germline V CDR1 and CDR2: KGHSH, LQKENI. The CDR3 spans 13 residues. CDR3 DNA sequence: TGTGCCAGCTCACCTGCAGTAGCGGGACCGCCAAACTTC. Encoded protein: CASSPAVAGPPNF.

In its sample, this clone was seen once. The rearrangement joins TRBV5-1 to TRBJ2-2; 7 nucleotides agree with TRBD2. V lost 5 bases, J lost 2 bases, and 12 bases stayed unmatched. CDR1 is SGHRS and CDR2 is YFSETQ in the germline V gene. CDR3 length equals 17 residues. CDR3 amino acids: CASSPGGQGPNTGELFF. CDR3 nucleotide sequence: TGCGCCAGCAGTCCGGGAGGCCAGGGTCCCAACACCGGGGAGCTGTTTTTT.

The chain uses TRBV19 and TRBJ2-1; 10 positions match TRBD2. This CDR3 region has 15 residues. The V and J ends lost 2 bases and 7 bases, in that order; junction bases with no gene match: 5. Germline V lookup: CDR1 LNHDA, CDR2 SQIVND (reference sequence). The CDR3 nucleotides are TGTGCCAGTAGTATACGGACTAGCGGCAGGAATGAGCAGTTCTTC. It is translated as CASSIRTSGRNEQFF. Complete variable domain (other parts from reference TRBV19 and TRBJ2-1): DGGITQSPKYLFRKEGQNVTLSCEQNLNHDAMYWYRQDPGQGLRLIYYSQIVNDFQKGDIAEGYSVSREKKESFPLTVTSAQKNPTAFYLCASSIRTSGRNEQFFGPGTRLTVL.

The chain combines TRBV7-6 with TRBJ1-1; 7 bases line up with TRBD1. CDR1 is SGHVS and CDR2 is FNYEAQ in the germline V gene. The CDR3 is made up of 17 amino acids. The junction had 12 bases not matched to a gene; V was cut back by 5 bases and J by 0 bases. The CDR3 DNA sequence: TGTGCCAGCAGCCTGACGGCGCCGGACAGGATGAACACTGAAGCTTTCTTT. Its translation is CASSLTAPDRMNTEAFF.

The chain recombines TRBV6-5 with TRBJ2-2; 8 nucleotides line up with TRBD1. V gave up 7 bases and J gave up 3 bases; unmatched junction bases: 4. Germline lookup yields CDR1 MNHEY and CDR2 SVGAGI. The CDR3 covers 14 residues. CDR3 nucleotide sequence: TGTGCCAGCACAGGGGGCGCGGACACCGGGGAGCTGTTTTTT. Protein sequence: CASTGGADTGELFF.

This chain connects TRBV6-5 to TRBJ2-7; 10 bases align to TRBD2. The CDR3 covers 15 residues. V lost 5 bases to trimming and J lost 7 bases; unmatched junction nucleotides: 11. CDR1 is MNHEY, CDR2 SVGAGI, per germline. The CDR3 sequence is CASSHGPSGGREQYF. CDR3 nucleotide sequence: TGTGCCAGCAGTCATGGGCCTAGCGGGGGCCGGGAGCAGTACTTC.

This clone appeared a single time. The CDR3 DNA reads as TGTGCCAGCACCGTCGAGAGGGGCCGGCTAGCGGGATACGAGCAGTACTTC. Its translation: CASTVERGRLAGYEQYF. This chain links TRBV2 with TRBJ2-7, with 9 bases matching TRBD2. The CDR3 runs 17 residues. Germline lookup yields CDR1 SNHLY and CDR2 FYNNEI. The V segment lost 7 bases and the J segment 4 bases; nucleotides outside the gene matches: 17.

CDR3 sequence: CARRGQGSDEQFF. CDR3 bases: TGTGCCAGAAGGGGGCAGGGGAGCGATGAGCAGTTCTTC. The V call is TRBV2, the J call TRBJ2-1; TRBD1 agrees at 7 bases. Germline values: CDR1 SNHLY, CDR2 FYNNEI. V trimming: 9 bases; J trimming: 8 bases; junction bases outside the gene matches: 10. CDR3 length: 13 amino acids.

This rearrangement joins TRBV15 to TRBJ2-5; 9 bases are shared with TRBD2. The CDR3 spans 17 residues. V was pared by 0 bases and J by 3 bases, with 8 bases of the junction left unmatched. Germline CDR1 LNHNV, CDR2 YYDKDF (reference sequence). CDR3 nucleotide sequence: TGTGCCACCAGCAGAGAATTGAGGGCGGGAGGGGAAGAGACCCAGTACTTC. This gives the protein CATSRELRAGGEETQYF.

CDR3 sequence (DNA): TGTGCCTGGAAGGGGCTACCGGTGAATTCACCCCTCCACTTT. It codes for CAWKGLPVNSPLHF. V and J are TRBV30 and TRBJ1-6, with a weak D call TRBD1 (5 bases). The ends were cut back, 4 bases at V and 7 bases at J, with 14 bases in the middle. The CDR3 extends over 14 amino acids. CDR1 GTSNPN and CDR2 SVGIG come from the germline V gene (reference sequence).

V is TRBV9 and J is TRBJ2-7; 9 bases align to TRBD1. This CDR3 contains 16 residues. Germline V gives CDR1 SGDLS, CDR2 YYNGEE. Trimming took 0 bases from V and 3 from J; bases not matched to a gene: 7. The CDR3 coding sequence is TGTGCCAGCAGCGTAGCTCAGGACAGGGGAGGCTACGAGCAGTACTTC. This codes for CASSVAQDRGGYEQYF.

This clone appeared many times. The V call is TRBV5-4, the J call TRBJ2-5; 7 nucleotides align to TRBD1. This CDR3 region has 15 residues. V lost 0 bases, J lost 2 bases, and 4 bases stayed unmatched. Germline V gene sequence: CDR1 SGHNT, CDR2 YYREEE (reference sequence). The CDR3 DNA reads TGTGCCAGCAGCTTGGAAGACAGGGTACAAGAGACCCAGTACTTC. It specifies CASSLEDRVQETQYF.

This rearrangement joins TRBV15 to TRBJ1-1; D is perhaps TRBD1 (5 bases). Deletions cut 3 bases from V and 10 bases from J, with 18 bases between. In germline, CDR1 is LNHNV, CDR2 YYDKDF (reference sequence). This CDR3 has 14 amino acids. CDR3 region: CATSSPAGLRGAFF. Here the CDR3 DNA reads TGTGCCACCAGCAGTCCGGCGGGGCTCCGGGGAGCTTTCTTT.

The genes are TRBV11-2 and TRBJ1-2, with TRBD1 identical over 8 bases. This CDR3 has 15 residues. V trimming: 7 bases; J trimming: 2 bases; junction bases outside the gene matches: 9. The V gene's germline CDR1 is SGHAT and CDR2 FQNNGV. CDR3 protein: CASNSPRGRNYGYTF. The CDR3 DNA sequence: TGTGCCAGCAACTCCCCCAGGGGGCGGAACTATGGCTACACCTTC.

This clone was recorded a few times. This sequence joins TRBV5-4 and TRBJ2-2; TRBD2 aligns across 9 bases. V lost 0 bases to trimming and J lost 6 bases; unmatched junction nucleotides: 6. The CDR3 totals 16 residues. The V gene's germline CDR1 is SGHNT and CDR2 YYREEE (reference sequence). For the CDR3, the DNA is TGTGCCAGCAGCTTGGTGAGGACTAGCGTTCCCGGGGAGCTGTTTTTT. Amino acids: CASSLVRTSVPGELFF.

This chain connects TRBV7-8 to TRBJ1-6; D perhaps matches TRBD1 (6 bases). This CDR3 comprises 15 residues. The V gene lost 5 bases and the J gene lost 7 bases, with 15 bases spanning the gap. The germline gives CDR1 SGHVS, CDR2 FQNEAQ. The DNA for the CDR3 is TGTGCCAGCAGCAACCTCAGGGGCACAAATTCACCCCTCCACTTT. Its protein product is CASSNLRGTNSPLHF. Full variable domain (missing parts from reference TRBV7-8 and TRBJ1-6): GAGVSQSPRYKVAKRGQDVALRCDPISGHVSLFWYQQALGQGPEFLTYFQNEAQLDKSGLPSDRFFAERPEGSVSTLKIQRTQQEDSAVYLCASSNLRGTNSPLHFGNGTRLTVT.

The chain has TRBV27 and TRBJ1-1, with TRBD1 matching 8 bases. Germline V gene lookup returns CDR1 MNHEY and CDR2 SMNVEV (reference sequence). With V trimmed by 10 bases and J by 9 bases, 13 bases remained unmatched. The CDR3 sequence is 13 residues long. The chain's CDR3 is CATSGRQGAKAFF. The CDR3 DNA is TGTGCCACCTCAGGGAGGCAGGGGGCTAAAGCTTTCTTT.

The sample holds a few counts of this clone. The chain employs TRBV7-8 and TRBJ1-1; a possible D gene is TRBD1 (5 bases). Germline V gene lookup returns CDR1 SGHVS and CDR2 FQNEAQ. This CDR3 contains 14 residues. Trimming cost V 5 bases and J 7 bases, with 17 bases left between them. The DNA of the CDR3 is TGTGCCAGCAGCCCATCATTAGGGGCTGTTGAAGCTTTCTTT. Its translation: CASSPSLGAVEAFF. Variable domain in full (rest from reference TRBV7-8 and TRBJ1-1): GAGVSQSPRYKVAKRGQDVALRCDPISGHVSLFWYQQALGQGPEFLTYFQNEAQLDKSGLPSDRFFAERPEGSVSTLKIQRTQQEDSAVYLCASSPSLGAVEAFFGQGTRLTVV.

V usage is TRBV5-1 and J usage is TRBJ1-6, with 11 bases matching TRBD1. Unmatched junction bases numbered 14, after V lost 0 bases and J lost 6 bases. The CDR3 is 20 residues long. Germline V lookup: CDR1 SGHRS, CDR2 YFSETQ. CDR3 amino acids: CASSLGVPGQGVVRNSPLHF. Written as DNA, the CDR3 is TGCGCCAGCAGCTTGGGAGTTCCGGGACAGGGGGTTGTGCGTAATTCACCCCTCCACTTT.

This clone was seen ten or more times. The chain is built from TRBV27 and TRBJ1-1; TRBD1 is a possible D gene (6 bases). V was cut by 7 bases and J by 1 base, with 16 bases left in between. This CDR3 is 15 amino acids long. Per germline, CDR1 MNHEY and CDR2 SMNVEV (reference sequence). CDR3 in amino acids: CASTTGGRSNTEAFF. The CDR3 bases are TGTGCCAGCACCACTGGGGGCCGGTCGAACACTGAAGCTTTCTTT.

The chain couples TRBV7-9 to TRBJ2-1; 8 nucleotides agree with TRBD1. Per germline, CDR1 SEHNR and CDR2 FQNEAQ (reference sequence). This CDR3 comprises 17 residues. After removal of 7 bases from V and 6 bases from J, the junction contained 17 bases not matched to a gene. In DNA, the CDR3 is TGTGCCAGCACCGATATGGGCGGCAGGGGGCCGGTCAATGAGCAGTTCTTC. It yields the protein CASTDMGGRGPVNEQFF. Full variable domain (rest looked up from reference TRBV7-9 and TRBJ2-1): DTGVSQNPRHKITKRGQNVTFRCDPISEHNRLYWYRQTLGQGPEFLTYFQNEAQLEKSRLLSDRFSAERPKGSFSTLEIQRTEQGDSAMYLCASTDMGGRGPVNEQFFGPGTRLTVL.

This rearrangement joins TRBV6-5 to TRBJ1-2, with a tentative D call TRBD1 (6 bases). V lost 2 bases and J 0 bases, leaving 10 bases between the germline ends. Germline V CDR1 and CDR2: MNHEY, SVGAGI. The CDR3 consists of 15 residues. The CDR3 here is CASSYGGQTNYGYTF. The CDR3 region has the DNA TGTGCCAGCAGTTACGGCGGACAGACTAACTATGGCTACACCTTC.